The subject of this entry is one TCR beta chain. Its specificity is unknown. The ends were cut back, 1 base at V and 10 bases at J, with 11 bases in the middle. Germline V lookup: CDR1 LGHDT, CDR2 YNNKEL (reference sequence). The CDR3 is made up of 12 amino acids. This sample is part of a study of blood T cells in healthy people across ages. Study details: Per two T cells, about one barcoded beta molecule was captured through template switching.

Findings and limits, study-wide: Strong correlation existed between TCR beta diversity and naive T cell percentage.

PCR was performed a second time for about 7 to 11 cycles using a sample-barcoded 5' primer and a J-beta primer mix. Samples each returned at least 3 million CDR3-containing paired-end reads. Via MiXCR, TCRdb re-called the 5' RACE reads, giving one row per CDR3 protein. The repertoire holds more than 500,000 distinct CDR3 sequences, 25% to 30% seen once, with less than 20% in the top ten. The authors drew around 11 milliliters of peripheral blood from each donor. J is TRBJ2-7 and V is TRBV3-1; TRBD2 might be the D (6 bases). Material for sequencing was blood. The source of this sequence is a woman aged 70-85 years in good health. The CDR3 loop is CASSQGPSVQYF. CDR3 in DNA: TGTGCCAGCAGCCAAGGCCCTAGCGTTCAGTACTTC.